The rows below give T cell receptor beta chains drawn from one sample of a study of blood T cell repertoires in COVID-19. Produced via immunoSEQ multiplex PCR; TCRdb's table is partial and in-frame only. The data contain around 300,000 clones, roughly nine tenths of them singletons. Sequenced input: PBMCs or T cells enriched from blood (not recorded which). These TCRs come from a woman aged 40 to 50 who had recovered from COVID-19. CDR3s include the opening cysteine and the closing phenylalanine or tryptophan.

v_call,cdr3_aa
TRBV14,CASAPRRETTDTQYF
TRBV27,CASSLPGSRGYTF
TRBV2,CASSTTVNTEAFF
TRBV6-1,CASSERDSAFSYEQYF
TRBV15,CATSRDSAASTQHF
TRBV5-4,CASTLDGLTEQYF
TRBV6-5,CASSYSASTDTQYF
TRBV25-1,CASRGSGTDTQYF
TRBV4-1,CASSHGGAGGSYNEQFF
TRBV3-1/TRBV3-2,CASSQTHGGSGANVLTF
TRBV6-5,CASRRTSGGGELFF
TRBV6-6,CASSWGLGVYEQYF
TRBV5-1,CASSLALNQPQHF
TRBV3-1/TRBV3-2,CASSPSLLGDGEQFF
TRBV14,CASSQGGPLRDTQYF
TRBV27,CASSFGVGTEAFF
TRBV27,CASSFIASNEQFF
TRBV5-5,CASSMPGTGGEETQYF
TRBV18,CASSLRAGAYNSPLHF
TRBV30,CASTASGNYGYTF
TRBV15,CATSRVGQGYKPQHF
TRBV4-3,CASSPAEGQGDNEQFF
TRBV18,CASSPTVLSYNEQFF
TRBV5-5,CASSPVVVDEQFF
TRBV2,CASLIQPEAEQYF
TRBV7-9,CASSREGGEQYF
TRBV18,CASSPDRAAQPQHF
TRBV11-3,CASSSSGENTEAFF